This T cell receptor beta chain was captured in a study of regulatory T cells in long-lasting Graves disease. Study conclusions and caveats: Thyroid tissue was not sampled; only peripheral blood was. For persistent Graves' patients, TCR diversity was lower than for newly diagnosed ones.

Time point meaning: newly diagnosed GD, antithyroid drugs for less than 3 months. PBMC RNA was the source of the TCR library. CDR3-region Arm-PCR and iRepertoire HTBI primers produced the TCR beta libraries. MiXCR, run by TCRdb on the multiplex PCR reads, gives a single entry per CDR3 protein. The sample lists approximately 400,000 distinct CDR3 sequences; roughly 10% were seen once. Concerning this clonotype: Its target is unknown. This clone may be a read error of a much larger clone one base away.

This CDR3 spans 17 amino acids. Losses at the gene ends were 5 bases for V and 1 base for J; bases not matched to a gene: 12. Germline V gives CDR1 MNHNS, CDR2 SASEGT. The same sample was also used in a study of T cells in Graves' hyperthyroidism and ophthalmopathy. That investigation notes: The HTBI set primed first-round TCR CDR3 RT-PCR.

The receptor comes from a woman between 18 and 29 years old with Graves disease. The genes are TRBV6-1 and TRBJ2-3, with 7 bases that match TRBD1. This material consisted of peripheral blood mononuclear cells (PBMCs), taken at new diagnosis, from a patient treated with antithyroid drugs. CDR3 sequence: CASSPTFYRGGTDTQYF. The CDR3 DNA reads as TGTGCCAGCAGTCCAACCTTCTACAGGGGTGGCACAGATACGCAGTATTTT.